This entry lists 3 T cell receptor beta chains sequenced from one sample in a study of T cell changes during pregnancy in multiple sclerosis. TCRdb's table, derived via immunoSEQ multiplex PCR, lists solely in-frame clones and lacks some. The table lists around 96,000 clones, roughly 93% of them singletons. Sequencing was performed on peripheral blood, taken in the first trimester of pregnancy. Every receptor here comes from a female donor with multiple sclerosis, enrolled in a pregnancy study.

This clone has just one count. The CDR3, as DNA: TGTGCCAGCAGCGTAGAAACTAGCTACAATGAGCAGTTCTTC. Amino acid sequence: CASSVETSYNEQFF. The genes are TRBV9 and TRBJ2-1; tentatively, D is TRBD2 (5 bases). V gave up 0 bases and J gave up 3 bases, with 7 bases separating them. Germline CDR1 and CDR2: SGDLS and YYNGEE. The CDR3 sequence is 14 residues long. The complete variable domain, with remaining parts taken from reference TRBV9 and TRBJ2-1, reads DSGVTQTPKHLITATGQRVTLRCSPRSGDLSVYWYQQSLDQGLQFLIQYYNGEERAKGNILERFSAQQFPDLHSELNLSSLELGDSALYFCASSVETSYNEQFFGPGTRLTVL.

The rearrangement uses TRBV6-5 and TRBJ1-6; D possibly corresponds to TRBD1 (5 bases). The germline gives CDR1 MNHEY, CDR2 SVGAGI. Deletions cut 7 bases from V and 10 bases from J, with 14 bases between. This CDR3 region has 13 residues. CDR3 sequence (DNA): TGTGCCAGCATGCGGGGGGTTGGATCACCCCTCCACTTT. Protein sequence: CASMRGVGSPLHF.

CDR3 amino acids: CASSEGRGGETQYF. CDR3 coding DNA: TGTGCCAGCAGTGAGGGGCGGGGGGGAGAGACCCAGTACTTC. This chain connects TRBV6-1 to TRBJ2-5; TRBD2 matches at 9 bases. The CDR3 length is 14 residues. Germline-derived CDR1 and CDR2 are MNHNS and SASEGT. V gave up 3 bases and J gave up 4 bases; unmatched junction bases: 3.